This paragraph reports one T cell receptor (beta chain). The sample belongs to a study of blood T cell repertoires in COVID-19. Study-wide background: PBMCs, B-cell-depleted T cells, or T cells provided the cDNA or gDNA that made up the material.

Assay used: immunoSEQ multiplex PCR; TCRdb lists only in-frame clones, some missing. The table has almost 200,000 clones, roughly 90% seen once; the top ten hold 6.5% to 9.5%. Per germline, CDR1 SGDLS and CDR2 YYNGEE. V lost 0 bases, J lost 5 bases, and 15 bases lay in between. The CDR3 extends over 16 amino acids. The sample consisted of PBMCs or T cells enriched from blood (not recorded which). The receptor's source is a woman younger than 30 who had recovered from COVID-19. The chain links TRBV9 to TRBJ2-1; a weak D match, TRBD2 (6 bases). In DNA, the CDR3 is TGTGCCAGCAGCGTAGGTCTGGCGTCGGGGGACAATGAGCAGTTCTTC. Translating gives CASSVGLASGDNEQFF.